Presented here are 9 T cell receptor beta chains from one specimen sequenced in a study of CD8 T cells in Susac syndrome. Random hexamers were used to reverse transcribe an amount of roughly 0.5 to 1 ug RNA. MiXCR, run by TCRdb on the immunoSEQ multiplex PCR reads, gives a single entry per CDR3 protein. The repertoire holds around 46,000 distinct CDR3 sequences, with 80% to 95% as singletons. Sequencing was performed on CD8+ T cells from PBMCs. These receptors were collected from a human donor in good health.

The V call is TRBV3-1, the J call TRBJ1-1; no clear D. The germline gives CDR1 LGHDT, CDR2 YNNKEL (reference sequence). V was shortened by 5 bases and J by 3 bases, with 7 bases between the two germline ends. This CDR3 has 12 residues. In DNA form, the CDR3 reads TGTGCCAGCAGCTGGTTCGACACTGAAGCTTTCTTT. Its protein is CASSWFDTEAFF.

Note on this clonotype: One end of the junction does not line up with germline, which may come from a read error. The chain combines TRBV7-7 with TRBJ2-1, with 13 positions matching TRBD2. The CDR3 is 15 residues long. Germline CDR1 and CDR2: SSHAT and FNYEAQ (reference sequence). The CDR3 region is CASSRLAGGYNEQFF. The CDR3, as DNA: TGTGCTAGCAGCCGACTAGCGGGAGGATACAATGAGCAGTTCTTC.

This clonotype was recorded once. This chain joins TRBV9 and TRBJ1-1; weak D call: TRBD1 (5 bases). The V end lost 1 base, the J end lost 4 bases, and 8 bases lay between the germline ends. Germline loops: CDR1 SGDLS, CDR2 YYNGEE. The CDR3 runs 13 residues. The CDR3 spells CASSVSQGTEAFF. CDR3 DNA sequence: TGTGCCAGCAGCGTATCGCAGGGCACTGAAGCTTTCTTT.

V usage is TRBV29-1 and J usage is TRBJ2-7, with TRBD2 matching over 9 bases. Germline V CDR1 and CDR2: SQVTM, ANQGSEA. Germline trimming cut 6 bases from V and 0 bases from J; bases unmatched to any gene: 3. CDR3 length equals 13 residues. CDR3 nucleotides: TGCAGCGTCTTAGCGGGAGACTCCTACGAGCAGTACTTC. Translating it yields CSVLAGDSYEQYF.

This chain links TRBV5-6 with TRBJ1-1; D not certain. Germline V CDR1 and CDR2: SGHDT, YYEEEE. With 4 bases removed from V and 3 bases from J, the gap between germline ends came to 10 bases. The CDR3 spans 13 residues. The CDR3 sequence is CASSTDEDTEAFF. The CDR3 DNA is TGTGCCAGCAGCACAGATGAGGACACTGAAGCTTTCTTT.

The chain is built from TRBV5-1 and TRBJ2-1; D is possibly TRBD1 (6 bases). Trimming removed 0 bases at V and 0 bases at J, with 7 bases between. Germline loops: CDR1 SGHRS, CDR2 YFSETQ. This CDR3 region has 15 residues. The CDR3 loop reads CASSLEGGSYNEQFF. CDR3 bases: TGCGCCAGCAGCTTGGAAGGGGGCTCCTACAATGAGCAGTTCTTC.

The J gene is TRBJ2-7, the V gene TRBV7-8; TRBD1 matches 7 bases. Losses at the gene ends were 3 bases for V and 0 bases for J; bases not matched to a gene: 14. The CDR3 loop spans 18 amino acids. From germline, CDR1 is SGHVS and CDR2 FQNEAQ. CDR3 amino acids: CASSFGRLGQQSSYEQYF. For the CDR3, the DNA is TGTGCCAGCAGCTTCGGTCGCTTGGGACAGCAAAGCTCCTACGAGCAGTACTTC.

The chain uses TRBV7-9 and TRBJ1-2; a weak D match, TRBD1 (5 bases). Trimming left V 0 bases short and J 3 bases short, with 14 bases between. The CDR3 runs to 16 residues. Germline V lookup: CDR1 SEHNR, CDR2 FQNEAQ (reference sequence). CDR3 loop: CASSLAEGEAYYGYTF. CDR3 DNA: TGTGCCAGCAGCTTAGCGGAAGGGGAGGCATACTATGGCTACACCTTC.

The gene calls are TRBV7-9 and TRBJ2-7; D gene uncertain. This CDR3 has 14 amino acids. Germline V gene sequence: CDR1 SEHNR, CDR2 FQNEAQ (reference sequence). V lost 0 bases and J 2 bases, leaving 8 bases between the germline ends. For the CDR3, the DNA is TGTGCCAGCAGCTTAGCGGGAATTACCTACGAGCAGTACTTC. Amino acids: CASSLAGITYEQYF.